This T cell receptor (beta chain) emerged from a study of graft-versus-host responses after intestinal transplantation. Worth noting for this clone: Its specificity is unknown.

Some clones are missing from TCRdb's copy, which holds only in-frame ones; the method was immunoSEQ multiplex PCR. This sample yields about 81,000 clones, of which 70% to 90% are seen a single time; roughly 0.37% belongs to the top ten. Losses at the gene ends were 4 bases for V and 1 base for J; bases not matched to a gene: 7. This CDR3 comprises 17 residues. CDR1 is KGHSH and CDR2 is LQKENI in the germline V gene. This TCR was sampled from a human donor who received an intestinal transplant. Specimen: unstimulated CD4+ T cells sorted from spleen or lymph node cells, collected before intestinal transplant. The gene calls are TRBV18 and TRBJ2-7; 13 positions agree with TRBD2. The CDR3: CASSLGTSGMGSYEQYF. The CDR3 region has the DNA TGTGCCAGCTCACTCGGGACTAGCGGGATGGGGTCCTACGAGCAGTACTTC.